Detailed here is one T cell receptor (beta chain). No antigen is known for it. V was pared by 0 bases and J by 6 bases, with 15 bases of the junction left unmatched. There are 20 residues in the CDR3. The germline V gene encodes CDR1 SGDLS and CDR2 YYNGEE. This sample is part of a study of shared clonotypes between healthy human individuals. Overall study findings and caveats: Sampling covered nothing but blood. Tissue TCR repertoires likely differ from those found in blood.

The naive CD8 fraction comprised CD45RO-negative cells positively selected for CCR7 and excluded terminally differentiated effector memory CD45RA+ cells. Adult donors, all healthy and HIV-negative, had no recent acute infections or vaccinations. Running of the assay took place at deep level. TCRdb's table, derived via immunoSEQ multiplex PCR, lists solely in-frame clones and lacks some. This table has some 1,900,000 clones, just under 95% appearing once. The chain links TRBV9 to TRBJ2-1, with TRBD2 identical over 13 bases. The sequenced sample consisted of naive CD8+ T cells sorted from blood. The TCR comes from a man between 18 and 29 years old in good health. CDR3 sequence: CASSVGGLAGAHWQSNEQFF. The DNA for the CDR3 is TGTGCCAGCAGCGTAGGTGGACTAGCGGGAGCTCATTGGCAATCCAATGAGCAGTTCTTC.